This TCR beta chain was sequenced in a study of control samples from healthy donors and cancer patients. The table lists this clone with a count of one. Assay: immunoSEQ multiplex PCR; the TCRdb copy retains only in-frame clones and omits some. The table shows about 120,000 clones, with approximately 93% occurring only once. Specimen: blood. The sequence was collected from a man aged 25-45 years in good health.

The CDR3 reads CASSERGNQPQHF. In DNA, the CDR3 is TGTGCCAGCAGTGAAAGAGGGAATCAGCCCCAGCATTTT. The chain links TRBV2 to TRBJ1-5; D gene ambiguous. V lost 2 bases and J lost 4, with 6 bases in between. Germline CDR1 reads SNHLY; CDR2 reads FYNNEI. The CDR3 has 13 amino acids. Variable domain in full (rest from reference TRBV2 and TRBJ1-5): EPEVTQTPSHQVTQMGQEVILRCVPISNHLYFYWYRQILGQKVEFLVSFYNNEISEKSEIFDDQFSVERPDGSNFTLKIRSTKLEDSAMYFCASSERGNQPQHFGDGTRLSIL.